This T cell receptor beta chain was obtained from a study of identical twins. Study observations and caveats: Out-of-frame beta chain sequences displayed weaker excess sharing between twins. It was possible that invariant MAIT and iNKT cells partly confounded the zero-insertion analyses.

The table lists this clonotype with a few counts. Its specificity is not known. TCRdb re-called the 5' RACE reads with MiXCR, one entry per CDR3 protein. The repertoire holds under 900,000 distinct CDR3 sequences, with about 12% as singletons. The data were also submitted as part of a second study, on yellow fever vaccine responses in identical twins.

Sequencing was carried out using PBMCs. This receptor was identified in a woman aged 18-29 years in good health.

The CDR3: CASSLAGLVNNEQFF. The CDR3 nucleotides are TGTGCCAGCAGCTTGGCCGGACTAGTAAACAATGAGCAGTTCTTC. V and J are TRBV5-6 and TRBJ2-1; 7 nucleotides line up with TRBD2. The length of the CDR3 is 15 residues. After removal of 0 bases from V and 5 bases from J, the junction contained 5 bases not matched to a gene. Per germline, CDR1 SGHDT and CDR2 YYEEEE.